This record covers a single TCR beta chain. Data came from immunoSEQ multiplex PCR; TCRdb stores just in-frame clones and leaves some out. In the table there are around 500,000 clones, roughly nine tenths of which are singletons. This specimen comes from a study of blood T cell repertoires in COVID-19. Cohort placement rested on clinical history that participants reported themselves. The CDR3 spans 16 residues. CDR1 and CDR2 from the germline V gene are SGHAT and FQNNGV. Trimming took off 5 bases at V and 1 base at J, with 17 bases between the two ends. The chain links TRBV11-2 to TRBJ2-5, with D possibly being TRBD1 (6 bases). The sequenced sample was PBMCs or T cells enriched from blood (not recorded which). This TCR was sampled from a woman in her fifties or sixties who had recovered from COVID-19. CDR3 protein: CASSPNGQRSQETQYF. CDR3 in DNA: TGTGCCAGCAGCCCAAACGGACAGCGCTCCCAAGAGACCCAGTACTTC.